These T cell receptor beta chains were read from a single sample in a study of shared clonotypes between healthy human individuals. The data were produced by immunoSEQ multiplex PCR, yet TCRdb's version contains in-frame clones alone and is incomplete. The sample shows fewer than 850,000 clones, about nine tenths of them seen only once. The specimen sequenced was memory CD8+ T cells from PBMCs. These TCRs come from a man aged 18 to 29 in good health. Some clones in this sample may be carry-over from other donors' samples. Each CDR3 is given with its conserved first and last residue. The order of the fields is V gene, J gene, D gene, clone size, CDR3 protein, CDR3 DNA. The D gene is left open where the match is weak. The size of a clone is reported for some rows only, either as once, few or many, or as a class for expanded clones.

V gene: TRBV27; J gene: TRBJ2-7; D gene: TRBD2; clone size: .; CDR3 protein: CASSQTAGGPHEQYF; CDR3 DNA: TGTGCCAGCAGCCAAACGGCGGGAGGGCCGCATGAGCAGTACTTC
V gene: TRBV11-3; J gene: TRBJ2-7; D gene: .; clone size: .; CDR3 protein: CASSFKIRGPYEQYF; CDR3 DNA: TGTGCCAGCAGCTTCAAGATCCGGGGCCCCTACGAGCAGTACTTC
V gene: TRBV27; J gene: TRBJ2-3; D gene: .; clone size: .; CDR3 protein: CASSLMGSEDTQYF; CDR3 DNA: TGTGCCAGCAGTTTAATGGGGTCTGAAGATACGCAGTATTTT
V gene: TRBV10-3; J gene: TRBJ1-2; D gene: TRBD1; clone size: .; CDR3 protein: CAIRAEDRTGVYGYTF; CDR3 DNA: TGTGCCATCAGGGCTGAGGACAGGACAGGAGTTTATGGCTACACCTTC
V gene: TRBV28; J gene: TRBJ1-2; D gene: .; clone size: .; CDR3 protein: CASSPTVGGVYGYTF; CDR3 DNA: TGTGCCAGCAGTCCCACTGTGGGTGGCGTCTATGGCTACACCTTC
V gene: TRBV2; J gene: TRBJ2-7; D gene: .; clone size: .; CDR3 protein: CASLGVSLSVDSSYEQYF; CDR3 DNA: TGTGCCAGCCTGGGGGTTTCACTCTCAGTGGACTCCTCCTACGAGCAGTACTTC
V gene: TRBV7-9; J gene: TRBJ2-7; D gene: .; clone size: .; CDR3 protein: CASGLVSYEQYF; CDR3 DNA: TGTGCCAGCGGCCTGGTCTCCTACGAGCAGTACTTC
V gene: TRBV7-9; J gene: TRBJ2-1; D gene: .; clone size: .; CDR3 protein: CASSRNSGPYNEQFF; CDR3 DNA: TGTGCCAGCAGCCGCAACAGCGGGCCTTACAATGAGCAGTTCTTC
V gene: TRBV30; J gene: TRBJ1-1; D gene: .; clone size: few; CDR3 protein: CAWSGGRISEAFF; CDR3 DNA: TGTGCCTGGAGTGGGGGACGGATCTCTGAAGCTTTCTTT
V gene: TRBV9; J gene: TRBJ2-7; D gene: .; clone size: once; CDR3 protein: CASSVGGDKYEQYF; CDR3 DNA: TGTGCCAGCAGCGTAGGGGGGGACAAGTACGAGCAGTACTTC
V gene: TRBV9; J gene: TRBJ2-3; D gene: TRBD1; clone size: .; CDR3 protein: CASSVSGTASTDTQYF; CDR3 DNA: TGTGCCAGCAGCGTATCGGGGACAGCTAGCACAGATACGCAGTATTTT
V gene: TRBV5-6; J gene: TRBJ1-2; D gene: .; clone size: .; CDR3 protein: CASSLGDNYGYTF; CDR3 DNA: TGTGCCAGCAGCTTGGGGGATAACTATGGCTACACCTTC
V gene: TRBV4-3; J gene: TRBJ2-5; D gene: TRBD2; clone size: .; CDR3 protein: CASSQVIAGEGVQETQYF; CDR3 DNA: TGCGCCAGCAGCCAAGTTATAGCGGGAGAGGGAGTACAAGAGACCCAGTACTTC
V gene: TRBV27; J gene: TRBJ2-1; D gene: .; clone size: .; CDR3 protein: CASSSYSRGSSYNEQFF; CDR3 DNA: TGTGCCAGCAGTTCCTATTCCCGGGGGAGCTCCTACAATGAGCAGTTCTTC
V gene: TRBV9; J gene: TRBJ2-1; D gene: TRBD2; clone size: .; CDR3 protein: CASSRGGGEDFTYNEQFF; CDR3 DNA: TGTGCCAGCAGCCGGGGGGGCGGAGAGGACTTTACCTACAATGAGCAGTTCTTC
V gene: TRBV27; J gene: TRBJ2-1; D gene: .; clone size: .; CDR3 protein: CASSWDQTSYNEQFF; CDR3 DNA: TGTGCCAGCAGTTGGGACCAAACCTCCTACAATGAGCAGTTCTTC
V gene: TRBV11-2; J gene: TRBJ2-4; D gene: TRBD2; clone size: .; CDR3 protein: CASSLGGLAGGGKNIQYF; CDR3 DNA: TGTGCCAGCAGCTTAGGGGGACTAGCGGGAGGTGGCAAAAACATTCAGTACTTC
V gene: TRBV25-1; J gene: TRBJ1-2; D gene: .; clone size: once; CDR3 protein: CASSGYTGVSYGYTF; CDR3 DNA: TGTGCCAGCAGTGGGTACACGGGGGTGAGCTATGGCTACACCTTC
V gene: TRBV7-9; J gene: TRBJ2-7; D gene: TRBD2; clone size: once; CDR3 protein: CASSPWGTRDSYEQYF; CDR3 DNA: TGTGCCAGCAGCCCATGGGGGACTAGGGACTCCTACGAGCAGTACTTC
V gene: TRBV11-2; J gene: TRBJ2-7; D gene: TRBD2; clone size: .; CDR3 protein: CASSLATSGSSYEQYF; CDR3 DNA: TGTGCCAGCAGCTTGGCAACTAGCGGTAGCTCCTACGAGCAGTACTTC
V gene: TRBV9; J gene: TRBJ1-3; D gene: .; clone size: .; CDR3 protein: CASSPLRTTAGNTIYF; CDR3 DNA: TGTGCCAGCAGCCCTCTTCGAACGACAGCAGGAAACACCATATATTTT
V gene: TRBV28; J gene: TRBJ2-1; D gene: .; clone size: .; CDR3 protein: CASSLRRGLYNEQFF; CDR3 DNA: TGTGCCAGCAGTTTAAGGCGAGGCCTCTACAATGAGCAGTTCTTC
V gene: TRBV6-6; J gene: TRBJ2-7; D gene: TRBD1; clone size: .; CDR3 protein: CASSYPPGQFTYEQYF; CDR3 DNA: TGTGCCAGCAGTTACCCACCGGGACAGTTTACCTACGAGCAGTACTTC
V gene: TRBV11-2; J gene: TRBJ2-7; D gene: .; clone size: .; CDR3 protein: CASSSGPPYEQYF; CDR3 DNA: TGTGCCAGCAGCTCCGGGCCCCCCTACGAGCAGTACTTC
V gene: TRBV7-3; J gene: TRBJ2-1; D gene: .; clone size: .; CDR3 protein: CASSLTTSRSEQFF; CDR3 DNA: TGTGCCAGCAGCTTAACCACGTCCCGTTCTGAGCAGTTCTTC
V gene: TRBV28; J gene: TRBJ2-7; D gene: .; clone size: .; CDR3 protein: CASSLGDGVTYEQYF; CDR3 DNA: TGTGCCAGCAGTTTAGGAGATGGGGTTACCTACGAGCAGTACTTC
V gene: TRBV27; J gene: TRBJ2-1; D gene: .; clone size: .; CDR3 protein: CASSPTVSPYNEQFF; CDR3 DNA: TGTGCCAGCAGTCCCACGGTGTCCCCTTACAATGAGCAGTTCTTC
V gene: TRBV19; J gene: TRBJ2-7; D gene: .; clone size: .; CDR3 protein: CASSIVASAYEQYF; CDR3 DNA: TGTGCCAGTAGTATAGTGGCCAGCGCCTACGAGCAGTACTTC
V gene: TRBV18; J gene: TRBJ1-1; D gene: .; clone size: once; CDR3 protein: CASSLSERQEPLNTEAFF; CDR3 DNA: TGTGCCAGCTCTCTAAGCGAACGACAGGAGCCATTGAACACTGAAGCTTTCTTT
V gene: TRBV4-1; J gene: TRBJ2-7; D gene: TRBD1; clone size: .; CDR3 protein: CASSQDLGQGAHEQYF; CDR3 DNA: TGCGCCAGCAGCCAAGATTTAGGACAGGGGGCTCACGAGCAGTACTTC
V gene: TRBV7-2; J gene: TRBJ1-1; D gene: .; clone size: .; CDR3 protein: CASSTNWAASWNTEAFF; CDR3 DNA: TGTGCCAGCAGCACGAATTGGGCAGCCTCTTGGAACACTGAAGCTTTCTTT
V gene: TRBV5-4; J gene: TRBJ2-3; D gene: .; clone size: .; CDR3 protein: CASSLAGTPSTDTQYF; CDR3 DNA: TGTGCCAGCAGCTTGGCCGGGACACCCAGCACAGATACGCAGTATTTT
V gene: TRBV5-4; J gene: TRBJ2-3; D gene: TRBD2; clone size: .; CDR3 protein: CASSLSGRETATQYF; CDR3 DNA: TGTGCCAGCAGCCTTAGCGGGAGAGAGACGGCTACGCAGTATTTT
V gene: TRBV5-1; J gene: TRBJ2-7; D gene: TRBD1; clone size: .; CDR3 protein: CASSFYRGKAYEQYF; CDR3 DNA: TGCGCCAGCAGCTTTTACAGGGGGAAGGCCTACGAGCAGTACTTC
V gene: TRBV5-1; J gene: TRBJ2-1; D gene: .; clone size: .; CDR3 protein: CASTLAPLENEQFF; CDR3 DNA: TGCGCCAGCACTCTAGCGCCTCTGGAAAATGAGCAGTTCTTC
V gene: TRBV6-5; J gene: TRBJ2-7; D gene: TRBD2; clone size: .; CDR3 protein: CASSYSGTSIAYEQYF; CDR3 DNA: TGTGCCAGCAGTTACTCGGGGACTAGCATAGCCTACGAGCAGTACTTC
V gene: TRBV28; J gene: TRBJ2-7; D gene: TRBD1; clone size: .; CDR3 protein: CASSPGQGWGYEQYF; CDR3 DNA: TGTGCCAGCAGCCCCGGACAGGGCTGGGGTTACGAGCAGTACTTC
V gene: TRBV28; J gene: TRBJ1-6; D gene: .; clone size: .; CDR3 protein: CASSLWDRNNSPLHF; CDR3 DNA: TGTGCCAGCAGTTTATGGGACAGAAATAATTCACCCCTCCACTTT
V gene: TRBV27; J gene: TRBJ2-1; D gene: TRBD2; clone size: .; CDR3 protein: CASSPWTSGSYNEQFF; CDR3 DNA: TGTGCCAGCAGTCCTTGGACTAGCGGTTCTTACAATGAGCAGTTCTTC
V gene: TRBV5-1; J gene: TRBJ2-7; D gene: .; clone size: .; CDR3 protein: CASPLGDMVRPFRYEQYF; CDR3 DNA: TGCGCCAGCCCCCTAGGGGACATGGTCCGTCCCTTCAGATACGAGCAGTACTTC
V gene: TRBV6-5; J gene: TRBJ2-7; D gene: .; clone size: .; CDR3 protein: CASSWTRTDFPYEQYF; CDR3 DNA: TGTGCCAGCAGTTGGACTCGGACAGATTTTCCCTACGAGCAGTACTTC
V gene: TRBV5-1; J gene: TRBJ2-2; D gene: TRBD2; clone size: .; CDR3 protein: CASSGTSAGAVPGELFF; CDR3 DNA: TGCGCCAGCAGCGGGACTAGCGCGGGAGCGGTGCCCGGGGAGCTGTTTTTT
V gene: TRBV4-1; J gene: TRBJ1-2; D gene: .; clone size: .; CDR3 protein: CASSQDRGDNYGYTF; CDR3 DNA: TGCGCCAGCAGCCAAGATCGGGGGGACAACTATGGCTACACCTTC
V gene: TRBV23-1; J gene: TRBJ2-3; D gene: .; clone size: .; CDR3 protein: CASSQSGGARPDTQYF; CDR3 DNA: TGCGCCAGCAGTCAATCGGGGGGAGCCCGCCCAGATACGCAGTATTTT
V gene: TRBV9; J gene: TRBJ1-4; D gene: .; clone size: .; CDR3 protein: CASSVGGRSPEKLFF; CDR3 DNA: TGTGCCAGCAGCGTTGGGGGACGGAGCCCAGAAAAACTGTTTTTT
V gene: TRBV27; J gene: TRBJ2-1; D gene: .; clone size: .; CDR3 protein: CASSLATYYNEQFF; CDR3 DNA: TGTGCCAGCAGTTTGGCCACCTACTACAATGAGCAGTTCTTC
V gene: TRBV6-5; J gene: TRBJ2-7; D gene: TRBD1; clone size: .; CDR3 protein: CASSTLIQGDYEQYF; CDR3 DNA: TGTGCCAGCAGTACCCTAATACAGGGGGACTACGAGCAGTACTTC
V gene: TRBV9; J gene: TRBJ2-7; D gene: .; clone size: .; CDR3 protein: CASSPGEGVEQYF; CDR3 DNA: TGTGCCAGCAGCCCAGGGGAAGGGGTCGAGCAGTACTTC
V gene: TRBV29-1; J gene: TRBJ2-7; D gene: .; clone size: .; CDR3 protein: CSVVGHGTSYEQYF; CDR3 DNA: TGCAGCGTTGTAGGGCACGGGACCTCCTACGAGCAGTACTTC
V gene: TRBV7-2; J gene: TRBJ2-7; D gene: TRBD2; clone size: .; CDR3 protein: CASSLGPLAGGYYEQYF; CDR3 DNA: TGTGCCAGCAGCTTAGGACCCCTGGCGGGAGGGTACTACGAGCAGTACTTC